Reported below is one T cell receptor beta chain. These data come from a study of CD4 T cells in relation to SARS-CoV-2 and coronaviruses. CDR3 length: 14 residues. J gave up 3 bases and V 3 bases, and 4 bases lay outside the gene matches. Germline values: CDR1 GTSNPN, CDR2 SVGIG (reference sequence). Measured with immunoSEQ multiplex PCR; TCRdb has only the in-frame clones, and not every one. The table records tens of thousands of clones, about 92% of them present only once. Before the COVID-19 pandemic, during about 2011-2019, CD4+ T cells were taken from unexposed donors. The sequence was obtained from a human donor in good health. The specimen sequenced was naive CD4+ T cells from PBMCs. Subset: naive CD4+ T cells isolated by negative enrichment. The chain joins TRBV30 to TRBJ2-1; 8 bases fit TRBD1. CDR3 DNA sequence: TGTGCCTGGAGACGGGACAGGTACTACAATGAGCAGTTCTTC. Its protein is CAWRRDRYYNEQFF.